This is a list of T cell receptor beta chains from one sample in a study of cytomegalovirus exposure and HLA in healthy donors. Clones were sequenced by immunoSEQ multiplex PCR, and TCRdb holds only the in-frame ones, with some missing. Here the sample spans tens of thousands of clones, roughly 64% being singletons. The sequenced sample was PBMCs. The receptor set was obtained from a man aged 35 to 55 in good health and CMV-seropositive. CDR3s include the opening cysteine and the closing phenylalanine or tryptophan. The D gene is left open where the match is weak. Only some rows state a clone size, as once, few, many or a class for expanded clones.

>TRBJ2-1|TRBD1|once|13|TRBV6-5
TGTGCCAGCAGTTACTCAGGGGGCTATGAGCAGTTCTTC
CASSYSGGYEQFF
>TRBJ1-1|TRBD1|.|14|TRBV27
TGTGCCAGCAACCCTCGAGGGGGCGGTACTGAAGCTTTCTTT
CASNPRGGGTEAFF
>TRBJ1-1|.|few|15|TRBV6-5
TGTGCCAGCAGTTACGAGCGGACGCGGAACACTGAAGCTTTCTTT
CASSYERTRNTEAFF
>TRBJ1-3|TRBD1|.|17|TRBV9
TGTGCCAGCAGCGCCCGGGACAGCCCGATCTCTGGAAACACCATATATTTT
CASSARDSPISGNTIYF
>TRBJ2-7|TRBD2|.|14|TRBV7-9
TGTGCCAGCAGCTTAGAGCGGGGAAGGGACGAGCAGTACTTC
CASSLERGRDEQYF
>TRBJ2-7|TRBD1|.|18|TRBV4-3
TGCGCCAGCAGCCAAGATCTTGCGGGACAGGATTTTGGGGGCGAGCAGTACTTC
CASSQDLAGQDFGGEQYF
>TRBJ1-3|.|.|15|TRBV18
TGTGCCAGCTCACCAAACAGGGAAGGTGGAAACACCATATATTTT
CASSPNREGGNTIYF
>TRBJ2-7|TRBD2|few|16|TRBV19
TGTGCCAGTAGTATGGGTAGCGGGAGGCCCTCCGACGAGCAGTACTTC
CASSMGSGRPSDEQYF
>TRBJ2-7|TRBD1|once|15|TRBV15
TGTGCCACCAGCGCTGGGGGGACAGGGGTCTACGAGCAGTACTTC
CATSAGGTGVYEQYF
>TRBJ2-2|TRBD2|.|15|TRBV14
TGTGCCAGCAGCCACCCGGGACTAATCACCGGGGAGCTGTTTTTT
CASSHPGLITGELFF
>TRBJ1-2|.|few|13|TRBV6-5
TGTGCCAGCAGTTACGACAGGAACTATGGCTACACCTTC
CASSYDRNYGYTF
>TRBJ2-1|.|few|13|TRBV7-3
TGTGCCAGCAGCTCGGGGGGCTTGAATGAGCAGTTCTTC
CASSSGGLNEQFF